This T cell receptor (beta chain) was retrieved from a study of cytomegalovirus exposure and HLA in healthy donors. Generated by immunoSEQ multiplex PCR, the TCRdb table keeps only in-frame clones and is missing some. Here the sample spans some 150,000 clones, 86% being singletons. Whole-study findings and limits: Subsequent analysis of the 120 or so validation repertoires found a tendency for first-cohort TCR clusters to co-occur. Rare TCR sequences dominated, though some public TCRs recurred in many donors. Cytomegalovirus association was assigned to 170 or so TCR beta chains.

V dropped 0 bases and J dropped 0 bases, with 10 bases sitting between them. CDR3 length: 15 amino acids. The V gene's germline CDR1 is SGHRS and CDR2 YFSETQ. Details on this clone: The antigen is unknown.

This TCR was sampled from a human donor in good health. What was sequenced was PBMCs. V gene TRBV5-1 combines with J gene TRBJ2-7; tentatively, D is TRBD2 (5 bases). CDR3 DNA sequence: TGCGCCAGCAGCTTGGGCGGGCTTAGCTCCTACGAGCAGTACTTC. Protein product: CASSLGGLSSYEQYF.